This T cell receptor beta chain is from a study of vaccination and CD4 T cells after COVID-19. Study in general: The convalescents included six males and four females, and among them two were Hispanic while seven were Caucasian. Each individual in the study obtained two doses of BNT162b2 or mRNA-1273 vaccine.

The sample's treatment: approximately 10-day PBMC culture with coronavirus spike peptide pools or control peptides (ViraFEST assay). ViraFEST used peptide pools to expand antigen-specific T cells, then sequenced TCRs. With regard to this clonotype: Its antigen is not identified.

Cultured CD4+ T-cell DNA underwent Oncomine TCR Beta short-read sequencing. DNA came from CD4+ T cells after culture. TCRdb reprocessed the PCR reads via MiXCR and lists one record per CDR3 protein. The table lists around 14,000 distinct CDR3 sequences, about 53% of them singletons. This CDR3 is 18 amino acids long. CDR1 is SEHNR and CDR2 is FQNEAQ in the germline V gene (reference sequence). V shed 4 bases and J 2 bases; nucleotides not matched to a gene: 12. The starting material was CD4+ T cells from blood, cultured in vitro, obtained before SARS-CoV-2 vaccination. V gene TRBV7-9 combines with J gene TRBJ2-1; 9 bases are shared with TRBD2. This sequence originates from a human donor who had recovered from COVID-19. The CDR3 loop reads CASSSTRPTSGAYNEQFF. The CDR3 DNA reads TGTGCCAGCAGCTCCACCAGACCGACTAGCGGCGCCTACAATGAGCAGTTCTTC. The variable domain in full, with the rest retrieved from reference TRBV7-9 and TRBJ2-1, is DTGVSQNPRHKITKRGQNVTFRCDPISEHNRLYWYRQTLGQGPEFLTYFQNEAQLEKSRLLSDRFSAERPKGSFSTLEIQRTEQGDSAMYLCASSSTRPTSGAYNEQFFGPGTRLTVL.